This TCR beta chain was recovered during a study of T cell responses to AZD1222 COVID-19 vaccine (dated by TCRdb to about 2021). Broadly, across the study: AZD1222 recipients with second doses at about 4 weeks or about 12 weeks were pooled, because spike-specific TCR depth and breadth did not differ between schedules. Trial participants were enrolled into age subgroups of 18-55, 56-69 and 70-plus years, which contained roughly 150, 30 and 60 TCR-sequenced participants, respectively. TCR sequencing covered fewer than 250 trial participants: about 210 given two doses of AZD1222 and around 26 given two doses of MenACWY control vaccine.

In the case of this clone: Its antigen is unknown. The record has no base qualities; no much larger clone is one base away.

The CDR3 regions of human TCRbeta chains were analyzed by immunosequencing. The published analysis was carried out like this. TCRs in the repertoires were compared against a reference library of SARS-CoV-2-specific TCRs that had been generated with the MIRA antigen-specificity platform. Breadth was defined as the fraction of unique TCRs that were SARS-CoV-2-associated, and depth was defined as the fraction of total T cells that were SARS-CoV-2-associated. Each spike-specific TCR was assigned to its reactive spike region and to a CD4 or CD8 class using the MIRA data. Log10-transformed breadth and depth values were compared by one-way ANOVA with Sidak's multiple comparisons tests. TCRdb limited this immuneACCESS table to in-frame rearrangements with V and J called. A share of clones is missing; checked studies link under half to unresolved V genes, and the rest is unexplained. V, J and clone size reflect that table, while D and trimming were determined from the DNA. This sample holds about 150,000 clones; about nine tenths were observed only once. Around 1.9% of the sample belongs to the ten largest clones.

Points the paper makes about the study in general: Because no day 14 peak-response samples were available, repertoires were characterized only after the peak T cell response. The 56-69-year group was small, and its depth increase did not reach significance, likely because of low power. Reportedly, almost half of the unique spike-specific TCRs recognized epitopes lying outside the regions that are mutated in the B.1.351 and B.1.1.7 variants. Most participants were white British and females outnumbered males, and the authors suggested that clonal diversity may have been underestimated. Spike-specific TCR breadth and depth rose significantly after two AZD1222 doses compared with day 0 and with MenACWY recipients. Only five or six AZD1222 recipients were SARS-CoV-2 seropositive at baseline, limiting conclusions about previously exposed vaccinees. The vaccine-associated CD4 TCRs covered the entire spike protein, and the dominant responses fell in regions 160-218 and 743-854.

The label giving this sample's time point can be read as: baseline before first vaccination. Samples from vaccinated people were obtained from the UK trials COV001 and COV002, which included a single-blind randomized controlled phase 2/3 trial of AZD1222 (ChAdOx1 nCoV-19) in healthy adults. For TCRbeta chain sequencing, PBMC samples were collected from trial participants at day 0 and at day 28 after the second dose. The TCR comes from an adult in good health. The material was peripheral blood, obtained on day 0 of AZD1222 vaccination.

The CDR3: CASSLGQDEKLFF. The nucleotides are TGTGCCAGCAGCTTGGGGCAGGATGAAAAACTGTTTTTT. This receptor chain uses TRBV7-9 and TRBJ1-4, with a tentative D gene TRBD1 over 5 matching bases. V is clipped by 3 bases and J by 6 bases, and the sequence between their germline boundaries is 8 bases long. The CDR3, from cysteine to phenylalanine, totals 13 residues. Just CDR3 DNA is preserved here, 39 bases in frame from base 1. CDR1 and CDR2 are drawn from the germline V gene (reference sequence): SEHNR, FQNEAQ.